This entry describes one TCR beta chain. The data originate from a study of technical replicates of blood from a few donors. TCRdb's copy holds only in-frame clones and misses some; the assay was immunoSEQ multiplex PCR. The data show approximately 75,000 clones, roughly 92% seen once. V was cut by 3 bases and J by 4 bases, with 15 bases left in between. CDR3 length equals 15 residues. Germline CDR1 is SEHNR and CDR2 is FQNEAQ (reference sequence). The clonotype was recovered from a human donor in good health. Input material: T cells isolated from PBMCs. V and J are TRBV7-9 and TRBJ1-1; unclear D gene. This chain's CDR3 is CASSLLTLRGTEAFF. DNA of the CDR3: TGTGCCAGCAGCTTGCTCACCCTCCGGGGCACTGAAGCTTTCTTT.